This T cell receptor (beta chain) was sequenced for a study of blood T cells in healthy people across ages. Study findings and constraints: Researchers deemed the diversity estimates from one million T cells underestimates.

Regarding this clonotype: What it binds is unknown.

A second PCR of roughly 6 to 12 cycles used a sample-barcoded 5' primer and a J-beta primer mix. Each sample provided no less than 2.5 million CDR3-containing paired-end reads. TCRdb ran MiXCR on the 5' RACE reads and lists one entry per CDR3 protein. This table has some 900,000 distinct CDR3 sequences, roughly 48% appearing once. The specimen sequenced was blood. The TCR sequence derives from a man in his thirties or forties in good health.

CDR3 sequence reads: CARGGRVEQYF. CDR3 bases: TGTGCCAGAGGAGGCCGTGTTGAGCAGTACTTC. The rearrangement uses TRBV25-1 and TRBJ2-7; maybe TRBD2 (5 bases). This CDR3 comprises 11 residues. The ends were cut back, 9 bases at V and 7 bases at J, with 13 bases in the middle. The germline V gene encodes CDR1 MGHDK and CDR2 SYGVNS.